The sequence of this T cell receptor (beta chain) was determined in a study of cytomegalovirus exposure and HLA in healthy donors. On the study more broadly: Researchers previously reported finding more than 100 million unique TCR beta sequences from about 179 million T cells. Regarding the study as a whole: When a later analysis was performed, an Asian-associated ancestry cluster reportedly had fewer N-insertions than the approximately 600-donor mean. Several of the most significant clusters appeared linked to common viral pathogens, based on a later analysis.

As regards this clone: Its antigen is unidentified.

Primers included in the PCR were 60 Vbeta and 13 Jbeta primers. TCRdb's copy holds only in-frame clones and misses some; the assay was immunoSEQ multiplex PCR. The data contain about 160,000 clones, more than 80% of them singletons. The CDR3 spans 16 residues. Trimming cost V 2 bases and J 2 bases; bases outside gene matches: 4. Germline CDR1 MNHNS, CDR2 SASEGT. This TCR was sampled from a male donor in good health and CMV-seronegative. This chain connects TRBV6-1 to TRBJ2-1; 9 nucleotides align to TRBD2. Sequenced: PBMCs. The CDR3 loop is CASSEMAGGPYNEQFF. In DNA form, the CDR3 reads TGTGCCAGCAGTGAAATGGCGGGGGGGCCCTACAATGAGCAGTTCTTC.